Presented here are 18 T cell receptor beta chains from one specimen sequenced in a study of shared clonotypes between healthy human individuals. The method was immunoSEQ multiplex PCR; TCRdb's version includes in-frame clones alone and lacks a portion of them. The sample shows around 2.5 million clones, 93% of them seen only once. Sequenced sample: naive CD4+ T cells from PBMCs. Stated subset: CD45RA+ positively selected. Receptor source: a man aged 18 to 29 in good health. Some clones in this sample may be carry-over from other donors' samples.

The rearrangement joins TRBV5-1 to TRBJ2-1, with 7 positions matching TRBD1. Trimming at V came to 4 bases and at J to 1 base, leaving 8 bases not matched to a gene. Germline V gene lookup returns CDR1 SGHRS and CDR2 YFSETQ. The CDR3 consists of 16 residues. The CDR3 nucleotides are TGCGCCAGCAGCACACGAGACAGGGTATCCTACAATGAGCAGTTCTTC. Residues: CASSTRDRVSYNEQFF.

This clone has just one count. Within the sample, other DNA sequences also encode this same CDR3. The chain recombines TRBV7-9 with TRBJ1-3, with a tentative D call TRBD1 (6 bases). Trimming cost V 4 bases and J 4 bases, with 11 bases left between them. CDR1 is SEHNR, CDR2 FQNEAQ, per germline (reference sequence). CDR3 size: 14 residues. CDR3 amino acids: CASSSGQIGNTIYF. The CDR3 nucleotides are TGTGCCAGCAGCTCCGGACAGATCGGAAACACCATATATTTT. The full variable domain, in which reference TRBV7-9 and TRBJ1-3 provide the parts outside the CDR3, is DTGVSQNPRHKITKRGQNVTFRCDPISEHNRLYWYRQTLGQGPEFLTYFQNEAQLEKSRLLSDRFSAERPKGSFSTLEIQRTEQGDSAMYLCASSSGQIGNTIYFGEGSWLTVV.

This clone was detected only once. For the CDR3, the DNA is TGTGCCAGCAGCTTGGCTACGACAGCGGGCACAGATACGCAGTATTTT. This gives the protein CASSLATTAGTDTQYF. The chain links TRBV5-4 to TRBJ2-3; D could derive from TRBD1 or TRBD2 (5 bases each). Per germline, CDR1 SGHNT and CDR2 YYREEE (reference sequence). This CDR3 region has 16 residues. Trimming left V 0 bases short and J 1 base short, with 12 bases between. Supplemented by reference TRBV5-4 and TRBJ2-3, the full variable domain reads ETGVTQSPTHLIKTRGQQVTLRCSSQSGHNTVSWYQQALGQGPQFIFQYYREEENGRGNFPPRFSGLQFPNYSSELNVNALELDDSALYLCASSLATTAGTDTQYFGPGTRLTVL.

This clone showed up just once. J is TRBJ1-1 and V is TRBV5-1; a possible D gene is TRBD1 (5 bases). The CDR3 has 13 residues. Deletions cut 4 bases from V and 4 bases from J, with 11 bases between. Germline V gene data show CDR1 as SGHRS and CDR2 as YFSETQ. CDR3 sequence (DNA): TGCGCCAGCAGCGACAGAAGTATCACTGAAGCTTTCTTT. The encoded protein is CASSDRSITEAFF. The variable domain in full, completed from reference TRBV5-1 and TRBJ1-1, reads KAGVTQTPRYLIKTRGQQVTLSCSPISGHRSVSWYQQTPGQGLQFLFEYFSETQRNKGNFPGRFSGRQFSNSRSEMNVSTLELGDSALYLCASSDRSITEAFFGQGTRLTVV.

The V and J genes are TRBV29-1 and TRBJ1-4; the D is unclear. This CDR3 has 12 residues. Trimming shortened V by 1 base and J by 7 bases, and 7 bases separated the two germline ends. The germline V gene encodes CDR1 SQVTM and CDR2 ANQGSEA. The CDR3 loop is CSVEGFGEKLFF. In nucleotides, the CDR3 is TGCAGCGTTGAAGGCTTCGGTGAAAAACTGTTTTTT.

The V gene is TRBV5-6, the J gene TRBJ2-7, with D tentatively TRBD2 (6 bases). The CDR3 is 15 amino acids. CDR1 and CDR2 (germline): SGHDT, YYEEEE. Trimming took 5 bases from V and 0 from J, leaving 15 bases between them. CDR3 nucleotide sequence: TGTGCCAGCAGTCACAGTCCACTAGCCTCCTACGAGCAGTACTTC. Amino acids: CASSHSPLASYEQYF.

The chain recombines TRBV18 with TRBJ2-2; D remains ambiguous. In germline, CDR1 is KGHSH, CDR2 LQKENI. V shed 3 bases and J shed 3 bases, with 11 bases lying between them. CDR3 length equals 15 residues. The chain's CDR3 is CASSPLDGDTGELFF. The CDR3 DNA reads TGTGCCAGCTCACCCCTAGACGGAGACACCGGGGAGCTGTTTTTT. Drawing the rest from reference TRBV18 and TRBJ2-2, the complete variable domain is NAGVMQNPRHLVRRRGQEARLRCSPMKGHSHVYWYRQLPEEGLKFMVYLQKENIIDESGMPKERFSAEFPKEGPSILRIQQVVRGDSAAYFCASSPLDGDTGELFFGEGSRLTVL.

CDR3 loop: CASTRTGEGNYGYTF. The CDR3 nucleotides are TGTGCCAGCACCAGAACAGGGGAGGGCAACTATGGCTACACCTTC. The chain employs TRBV6-5 and TRBJ1-2, with 7 positions matching TRBD1. Germline V gene sequence: CDR1 MNHEY, CDR2 SVGAGI. With 7 bases clipped from V and 2 bases from J, the junction kept 10 bases outside the gene matches. The CDR3 is 15 amino acids.

V gene TRBV4-1 combines with J gene TRBJ1-2, with D unclear. V lost 4 bases and J lost 5, with 17 bases in between. The CDR3 runs 15 residues. Looked up from germline, CDR1 is MGHRA and CDR2 is YSYEKL. The CDR3 spells CASSPTTGRDYGYTF. CDR3 nucleotide sequence: TGCGCCAGCAGCCCTACGACCGGGCGGGATTATGGCTACACCTTC.

This clone was counted once. The V call is TRBV10-1, the J call TRBJ2-6, with D hard to call. With 2 bases removed from V and 0 bases from J, the gap between germline ends came to 8 bases. CDR3 length: 16 amino acids. Per the germline V gene, CDR1 is WNHNN and CDR2 is SYGVQD (reference sequence). The CDR3 region is CASSEGRISGANVLTF. CDR3 in DNA: TGCGCCAGCAGTGAGGGACGGATCTCTGGGGCCAACGTCCTGACTTTC.

The genes are TRBV9 and TRBJ1-3; D unresolved. The CDR3 runs 15 residues. V lost 0 bases to trimming and J lost 4 bases, with 11 bases between them. CDR1 is SGDLS and CDR2 is YYNGEE in the germline V gene. The CDR3 sequence: CASSVGGVEGNTIYF. DNA for the CDR3: TGTGCCAGCAGCGTAGGGGGAGTGGAAGGAAACACCATATATTTT. Using reference TRBV9 and TRBJ1-3 for the parts outside the CDR3, the full variable domain is DSGVTQTPKHLITATGQRVTLRCSPRSGDLSVYWYQQSLDQGLQFLIQYYNGEERAKGNILERFSAQQFPDLHSELNLSSLELGDSALYFCASSVGGVEGNTIYFGEGSWLTVV.

V usage is TRBV19 and J usage is TRBJ1-1, with 10 bases that match TRBD1. With 4 bases clipped from V and 0 bases from J, the junction kept 5 bases outside the gene matches. Germline V gene data show CDR1 as LNHDA and CDR2 as SQIVND (reference sequence). The CDR3 length is 16 residues. Written as DNA, the CDR3 is TGTGCCAGTAGTACTCCGGGACAGGGGATGAACACTGAAGCTTTCTTT. This translates into CASSTPGQGMNTEAFF.

The V gene is TRBV6-6, the J gene TRBJ1-1; maybe TRBD1 (5 bases). Trimming shortened V by 7 bases and J by 1 base, and 16 bases separated the two germline ends. The CDR3 length is 15 residues. Germline V lookup: CDR1 MNHNY, CDR2 SVGAGI (reference sequence). The CDR3 sequence: CASNLRGRANTEAFF. In DNA, the CDR3 is TGTGCCAGCAACCTTCGGGGACGGGCGAACACTGAAGCTTTCTTT.

Here the CDR3 reads CASSPPGLAGGQGTQYF. DNA of the CDR3: TGCGCCAGCAGCCCACCGGGACTAGCGGGAGGCCAGGGGACCCAGTACTTC. The chain is built from TRBV4-1 and TRBJ2-5, with 15 bases matching TRBD2. The germline CDR1 and CDR2 sequences are MGHRA and YSYEKL. The V gene end was trimmed by 4 bases and the J gene end by 7 bases; junction bases not matched to a gene: 10. This CDR3 is 17 amino acids long.

This clone was seen a handful of times. The V and J genes are TRBV9 and TRBJ1-1, with D possibly matching TRBD1 (6 bases). V lost 4 bases to trimming and J lost 5 bases, with 15 bases between them. This CDR3 spans 14 amino acids. Germline-derived CDR1 and CDR2 are SGDLS and YYNGEE. The CDR3 DNA follows: TGTGCCAGCAGCACGAGGACAGAAATAACTGAAGCTTTCTTT. It translates to CASSTRTEITEAFF.

The chain joins TRBV7-3 to TRBJ2-1; D may correspond to TRBD1 or TRBD2 (5 bases each). The V gene lost 5 bases and the J gene lost 5 bases, with 10 bases spanning the gap. This CDR3 spans 13 amino acids. CDR1 is SGHTA and CDR2 is FQGTGA in the germline V gene. The CDR3 nucleotides read TGTGCCAGCAGCCAGGGACCGAACAATGAGCAGTTCTTC. It yields the protein CASSQGPNNEQFF.

The rearrangement uses TRBV5-1 and TRBJ1-2; D is undetermined. The CDR3 extends over 17 amino acids. V lost 4 bases and J 6 bases, leaving 25 bases between the germline ends. Germline lookup yields CDR1 SGHRS and CDR2 YFSETQ. Here the CDR3 reads CASSPGGGGRTPDGYTF. The CDR3 DNA sequence: TGCGCCAGCAGCCCCGGCGGTGGTGGGAGGACCCCTGATGGCTACACCTTC.

The chain joins TRBV2 to TRBJ2-3; 7 positions match TRBD2. The trim removed 6 bases at V and 2 bases at J, leaving 2 bases unmatched. This CDR3 is 13 amino acids long. Germline V gene sequence: CDR1 SNHLY, CDR2 FYNNEI. CDR3 in amino acids: CASRSGTTDTQYF. In nucleotides, the CDR3 is TGTGCCAGCAGAAGCGGGACCACAGATACGCAGTATTTT. Together with reference TRBV2 and TRBJ2-3, the CDR3 gives the full variable domain: EPEVTQTPSHQVTQMGQEVILRCVPISNHLYFYWYRQILGQKVEFLVSFYNNEISEKSEIFDDQFSVERPDGSNFTLKIRSTKLEDSAMYFCASRSGTTDTQYFGPGTRLTVL.